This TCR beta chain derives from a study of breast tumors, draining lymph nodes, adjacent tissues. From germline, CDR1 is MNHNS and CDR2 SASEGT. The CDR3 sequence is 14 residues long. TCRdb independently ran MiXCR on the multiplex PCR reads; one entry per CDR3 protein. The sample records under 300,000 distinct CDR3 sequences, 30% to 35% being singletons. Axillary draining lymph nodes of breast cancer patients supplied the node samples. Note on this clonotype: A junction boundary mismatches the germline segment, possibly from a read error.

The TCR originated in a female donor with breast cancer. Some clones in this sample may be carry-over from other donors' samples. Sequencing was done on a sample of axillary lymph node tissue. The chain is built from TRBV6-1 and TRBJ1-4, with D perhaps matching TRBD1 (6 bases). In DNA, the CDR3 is TGTGCCGGCAGGGGCCGGGGGCCTAATGAAAAACTGTTTTTT. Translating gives CAGRGRGPNEKLFF.